A single sample is the source of the 21 T cell receptor beta chains below, sequenced in a study of shared clonotypes between healthy human individuals. Data came from immunoSEQ multiplex PCR; TCRdb stores just in-frame clones and leaves some out. The data hold millions of clones, with 90% to 95% observed a single time. The sequenced sample was naive CD4+ T cells sorted from blood. The subset: CD45RA+ positively selected. Receptor source: a man aged 18 to 29 in good health.

Here the CDR3 DNA reads TGTGCCAGCAGAATACAGGGGGCAAGCAATCAGCCCCAGCATTTT. Protein sequence: CASRIQGASNQPQHF. The chain is built from TRBV28 and TRBJ1-5; 9 bases map to TRBD1. The V and J ends lost 6 bases and 1 base, in that order; junction bases with no gene match: 4. Germline CDR1 and CDR2: MDHEN and SYDVKM. The length of the CDR3 is 15 residues.

This chain links TRBV6-5 with TRBJ1-5, with 8 positions matching TRBD1. CDR1 MNHEY and CDR2 SVGAGI come from the germline V gene. V shed 7 bases and J 5 bases; nucleotides not matched to a gene: 1. The CDR3 runs to 12 residues. CDR3 DNA: TGTGCCAGCAAACAGGGGGATCAGCCCCAGCATTTT. The encoded protein is CASKQGDQPQHF.

This chain joins TRBV7-2 and TRBJ2-1; D is perhaps TRBD2 (5 bases). The ends were cut back, 3 bases at V and 7 bases at J, with 13 bases in the middle. There are 14 residues in the CDR3. CDR1 and CDR2 (germline): SGHTA, FQGNSA. The CDR3 DNA is TGTGCCAGCAGCTTTGCGGGCGTAGGTAATGAGCAGTTCTTC. Protein product: CASSFAGVGNEQFF.

In its sample, this clone was seen once. The chain uses TRBV19 and TRBJ1-5; weak D call: TRBD1 (6 bases). The CDR3 sequence is 15 residues long. The V gene's germline CDR1 is LNHDA and CDR2 SQIVND (reference sequence). The V end was cut by 1 base, the J end by 2 bases, with 9 bases between. The DNA of the CDR3 is TGTGCCAGTAGTATAGGACAGGATGGCAATCAGCCCCAGCATTTT. Its translation: CASSIGQDGNQPQHF. Full variable domain (remainder filled in from reference TRBV19 and TRBJ1-5): DGGITQSPKYLFRKEGQNVTLSCEQNLNHDAMYWYRQDPGQGLRLIYYSQIVNDFQKGDIAEGYSVSREKKESFPLTVTSAQKNPTAFYLCASSIGQDGNQPQHFGDGTRLSIL.

V usage is TRBV10-3 and J usage is TRBJ2-3, with 7 bases matching TRBD2. The V segment lost 8 bases and the J segment 5 bases; nucleotides outside the gene matches: 7. Per the germline V gene, CDR1 is ENHRY and CDR2 is SYGVKD. The CDR3 covers 13 residues. CDR3 amino acids: CAIGRLAEDTQYF. The CDR3, as DNA: TGTGCCATCGGTAGGCTAGCGGAAGATACGCAGTATTTT.

This clone came up a few times. The CDR3 region is CASSDRLAQTYNEQFF. The DNA for the CDR3 is TGTGCCAGCAGTGACAGGCTAGCCCAGACCTACAATGAGCAGTTCTTC. V and J are TRBV6-4 and TRBJ2-1, with TRBD2 as a possible D gene (5 bases). V lost 2 bases and J 2 bases, leaving 13 bases between the germline ends. Germline V gives CDR1 MRHNA, CDR2 SNTAGT. The CDR3 has 16 amino acids.

The rearrangement joins TRBV28 to TRBJ2-7; TRBD1 agrees at 8 bases. Germline V gene lookup returns CDR1 MDHEN and CDR2 SYDVKM. J lost 6 bases, V lost 1 base, and 5 bases had no gene match. CDR3 length equals 14 residues. The CDR3: CASSLSAGGGEQYF. CDR3 DNA sequence: TGTGCCAGCAGTTTATCCGCAGGGGGCGGCGAGCAGTACTTC.

This chain joins TRBV5-1 and TRBJ2-7; D call uncertain. V was clipped by 1 base and J by 0 bases, with 11 bases between them. The CDR3 runs to 15 residues. The germline V gene has CDR1 SGHRS and CDR2 YFSETQ. Written as DNA, the CDR3 is TGCGCCAGCAGCTTGTTGGGTTCTAGCTCCTACGAGCAGTACTTC. This gives the protein CASSLLGSSSYEQYF.

J is TRBJ2-5 and V is TRBV6-6; 9 bases match TRBD2. CDR1 is MNHNY, CDR2 SVGAGI, per germline (reference sequence). CDR3 length: 14 residues. With V trimmed by 8 bases and J by 5 bases, 9 bases remained unmatched. The CDR3 sequence: CASLRRGGSETQYF. As DNA, the CDR3 is TGTGCCAGCCTCCGGCGGGGGGGCTCGGAGACCCAGTACTTC.

This clone was seen a few times. The chain links TRBV2 to TRBJ2-5; D is perhaps TRBD2 (5 bases). Germline V gives CDR1 SNHLY, CDR2 FYNNEI. V lost 5 bases, J lost 5 bases, and 9 bases lay in between. CDR3 length equals 12 residues. The CDR3 DNA follows: TGTGCCAGCAGTTCGGGAATGGAGACCCAGTACTTC. It codes for CASSSGMETQYF.

The chain links TRBV28 to TRBJ2-3, with 15 bases aligning to TRBD2. The CDR3 covers 18 residues. Germline CDR1 MDHEN, CDR2 SYDVKM. Trimming took 3 bases from V and 4 from J; bases not matched to a gene: 8. In DNA form, the CDR3 reads TGTGCCAGCAGTTTGCTCGGACTAGCGGGGGGGCGGGCAGATACGCAGTATTTT. Encoded protein: CASSLLGLAGGRADTQYF. The variable domain in full, completed from reference TRBV28 and TRBJ2-3, reads DVKVTQSSRYLVKRTGEKVFLECVQDMDHENMFWYRQDPGLGLRLIYFSYDVKMKEKGDIPEGYSVSREKKERFSLILESASTNQTSMYLCASSLLGLAGGRADTQYFGPGTRLTVL.

In regard to this clone: Other DNA sequences in this sample translate to the same CDR3. The CDR3 coding sequence is TGTGCCAGCAGTTTCATCGGCGGATACTACGAGCAGTACTTC. Encoded protein: CASSFIGGYYEQYF. This rearrangement joins TRBV28 to TRBJ2-7, with D unresolved. This CDR3 spans 14 amino acids. V was pared by 3 bases and J by 3 bases, with 12 bases between. Germline V gene sequence: CDR1 MDHEN, CDR2 SYDVKM.

This chain joins TRBV7-8 and TRBJ1-2, with unresolved D. The CDR3 runs to 13 residues. Germline CDR1 SGHVS, CDR2 FQNEAQ. V lost 0 bases and J 4 bases, leaving 6 bases between the germline ends. The DNA of the CDR3 is TGTGCCAGCAGCTTAGCGGGAACCTATGGCTACACCTTC. This translates into CASSLAGTYGYTF. Looking up the rest from reference TRBV7-8 and TRBJ1-2 gives the full variable domain: GAGVSQSPRYKVAKRGQDVALRCDPISGHVSLFWYQQALGQGPEFLTYFQNEAQLDKSGLPSDRFFAERPEGSVSTLKIQRTQQEDSAVYLCASSLAGTYGYTFGSGTRLTVV.

This clone was picked up one time. The chain combines TRBV5-1 with TRBJ1-1; no firm D call. Germline CDR1 reads SGHRS; CDR2 reads YFSETQ. The V and J ends lost 0 bases and 8 bases respectively, with 14 bases between them. The CDR3 spans 14 residues. DNA for the CDR3: TGCGCCAGCAGCTTGGATCTTCGGGCGGCGGAAGCTTTCTTT. Encoded protein: CASSLDLRAAEAFF.

A few counts support this clone. The chain combines TRBV7-9 with TRBJ1-1; no reliable D call. The CDR3 consists of 13 residues. Germline V lookup: CDR1 SEHNR, CDR2 FQNEAQ (reference sequence). V lost 3 bases and J lost 3, with 8 bases in between. CDR3 residues: CASSLGLDTEAFF. CDR3 bases: TGTGCCAGCAGCTTGGGCCTGGACACTGAAGCTTTCTTT.

This chain links TRBV7-2 with TRBJ2-5; 10 positions match TRBD2. This CDR3 is 17 amino acids long. Looked up from germline, CDR1 is SGHTA and CDR2 is FQGNSA. V shed 2 bases, J shed 5 bases, and the junction held 11 bases outside the gene matches. The CDR3 nucleotides read TGTGCCAGCAGCTTATATACTAGCGGGGTCCTATGGGAGACCCAGTACTTC. Protein sequence: CASSLYTSGVLWETQYF.

V gene TRBV7-9 combines with J gene TRBJ1-1, with 9 bases lining up with TRBD1. J gave up 2 bases and V 2 bases, and 6 bases lay outside the gene matches. There are 16 residues in the CDR3. Germline-derived CDR1 and CDR2 are SEHNR and FQNEAQ (reference sequence). The CDR3 loop is CASSLYLTGGNTEAFF. CDR3 bases: TGTGCCAGCAGCTTATACCTGACAGGGGGTAACACTGAAGCTTTCTTT.

The CDR3: CASSSRTGGSYEQYF. For the CDR3, the DNA is TGTGCCAGCAGCAGTCGGACAGGGGGCTCATACGAGCAGTACTTC. This chain uses TRBV7-2 with TRBJ2-7; 11 bases fit TRBD1. Germline-derived CDR1 and CDR2 are SGHTA and FQGNSA. The CDR3 totals 15 residues. V lost 5 bases and J lost 4; bases outside the gene matches: 7.

This chain joins TRBV4-1 and TRBJ1-4; D ambiguous. The V end was cut by 2 bases, the J end by 0 bases, with 7 bases between. Germline CDR1 is MGHRA and CDR2 is YSYEKL. The length of the CDR3 is 15 residues. The DNA of the CDR3 is TGCGCCAGCAGCCAACAAAGGACAACTAATGAAAAACTGTTTTTT. It encodes CASSQQRTTNEKLFF.

This clone was seen once. CDR3 nucleotide sequence: TGTGCCAGCAGTGGACAGGGGGAGAACGAGCAGTACTTC. It yields the protein CASSGQGENEQYF. The V and J genes are TRBV6-5 and TRBJ2-7, with 10 bases lining up with TRBD1. CDR1 is MNHEY, CDR2 SVGAGI, per germline. After removal of 5 bases from V and 5 bases from J, the junction contained 3 bases not matched to a gene. The CDR3 runs 13 residues.

This chain joins TRBV4-3 and TRBJ1-4; possibly TRBD1 for D (5 bases). The CDR3 spans 15 residues. Per the germline V gene, CDR1 is LGHNA and CDR2 is YSLEER. V was shortened by 0 bases and J by 2 bases, with 7 bases between the two germline ends. In DNA form, the CDR3 reads TGCGCCAGCAGCCAAGACGGGGGGACTAATGAAAAACTGTTTTTT. This codes for CASSQDGGTNEKLFF.